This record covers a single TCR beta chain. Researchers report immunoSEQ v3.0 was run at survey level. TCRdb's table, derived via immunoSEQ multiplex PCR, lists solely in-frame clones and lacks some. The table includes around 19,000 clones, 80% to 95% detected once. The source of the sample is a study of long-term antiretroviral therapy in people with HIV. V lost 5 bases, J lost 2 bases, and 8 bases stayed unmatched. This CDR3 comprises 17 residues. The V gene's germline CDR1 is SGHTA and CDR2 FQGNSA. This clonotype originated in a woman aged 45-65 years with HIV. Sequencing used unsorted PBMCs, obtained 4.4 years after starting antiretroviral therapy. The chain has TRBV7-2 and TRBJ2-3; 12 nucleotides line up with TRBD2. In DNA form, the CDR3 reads TGTGCCAGCAGCCTCTCTAGCGGGGGGGTCTCCACAGATACGCAGTATTTT. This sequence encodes CASSLSSGGVSTDTQYF.